Reported below is one TCR beta chain. The antigen it recognizes is unknown. Base quality data are lacking; no much larger clone is found one base away. RNA was extracted using the RNeasy kit, and roughly 0.5 to 1 microgram was reverse transcribed with random hexamers. TCR beta CDR3 regions were amplified with the immunoSEQ multiplex PCR assay covering 54 Vbeta and 13 Jbeta segments. To correct PCR amplification bias, a synthetic template baseline was used for both primer optimization and computational correction. The study's own analysis went as follows. Reads were assigned to V, D and J genes according to IMGT and analyzed in immunoSEQ Analyzer, with only productive sequences retained. Clonality was computed as one minus Shannon entropy normalized by log2 of the number of productive unique sequences. Public and private clones were assessed among the 100 most prevalent clones of each patient and control. Susac-specific clones were defined as absent from healthy and MS cohorts, some 1,000 published viral clones and other ImmuneACCESS disease sequences. The public reads were quality trimmed at Q25 with fastp and then assembled into clones with MiXCR by TCRdb, keeping productive beta chains. Duplicate CDR3 protein sequences are folded into a single record with the most common DNA and genes. These V and J calls derive from TCRdb rather than the authors' analysis. The sample table records 250,000 to 300,000 distinct CDR3 sequences; 85% of these occur just once. Around 0.11% of the sample is taken by the ten largest.

Per the germline V gene, SQVTM is the CDR1 and ANQGSEA is the CDR2. The CDR3 measures 16 amino acids from cysteine to phenylalanine. Here the CDR3 DNA is all that survives: 48 bases in frame from base 1. Deletion took 4 bases off V and 1 base off J, with a span of 17 bases between the germline ends. The sample belongs to a study of CD8 T cells in Susac syndrome (dated by TCRdb to between 2018 and 2021). Regarding the research as a whole: Whether CD8+ T cell activation and differentiation in Susac syndrome was antigen driven was tested using repertoire sequencing. Clonality of the CD8+ T cell repertoire was compared between over 10 healthy donors, around 14 Susac syndrome patients and about 15 multiple sclerosis patients.

High-throughput TCR beta sequencing profiled peripheral blood CD8+ and CD4+ T cells from healthy donors, Susac syndrome patients and multiple sclerosis patients. Treatment-naive patients with stable or active relapsing-remitting disease fulfilling revised McDonald criteria were used as multiple sclerosis controls. Bulk CD8+ and CD4+ T cells were purified by magnetic negative isolation, while CD8+ TEMRA cells were enriched using FACS. Blood was drawn into EDTA tubes, processed within 24 hours, and PBMCs were isolated by density gradient centrifugation. PBMCs destined for TCR sequencing were cryopreserved in liquid nitrogen and later thawed in a 37 °C water bath. Purity of sorted or isolated CD4+, CD8+ and CD8+ TEMRA cells was at least 90%. General study outcomes and caveats: The number of individuals in the TCR sequencing and HLA analysis was acknowledged as relatively small.

Sequencing was done on a sample of CD8+ T cells from PBMCs. The sequence is built from TRBV29-1 and TRBJ2-1, with a tentative D call of TRBD1 or TRBD2, each matching 5 bases. The TCR comes from a human donor with multiple sclerosis. The sequenced DNA is TGCAGCGTTGTGAGGTACATGGGACGGTCCTACAATGAGCAGTTCTTC. This gives the protein CSVVRYMGRSYNEQFF.